This entry concerns a single T cell receptor (beta chain). Its antigen is still unknown. This sample is drawn from a study of CD8+ T cells in alopecia areata. V lost 5 bases and J 6 bases, leaving 14 bases between the germline ends. CDR3 length equals 13 residues. CDR1 is GTSNPN and CDR2 is SVGIG in the germline V gene (reference sequence). Findings and caveats of the study: Between patients, shared TCR sequences were less clear than in mice. This was possibly due in part to HLA diversity in the patient population. Researchers report lesional scalp, most notably alopecia totalis/universalis, outstripped normal scalp in clonality. Clonality in the scalp and expanded CD8+ clones ranked among the top 100 were significantly decreased by tofacitinib. Any link of baseline CD8+ expansion to response, resting on one nonresponder, remains uncertain.

The sequencing template was cDNA reverse transcribed from extracted RNA. Data came from immunoSEQ multiplex PCR; TCRdb stores just in-frame clones and leaves some out. This sample has 90,000 to 100,000 clones; around 60% occur once, and the top ten carry about a sixth. Treatment meaning: oral pan-JAK inhibitor, 5-10 mg twice daily. V usage is TRBV30 and J usage is TRBJ1-5; TRBD1 might be the D (5 bases). The material was CD8+ T cells sorted from blood, obtained at week 4, from a patient treated with tofacitinib. This TCR derives from a human donor with alopecia areata. The CDR3 is CAWGTGFSQPQHF. The CDR3 DNA follows: TGTGCCTGGGGTACAGGTTTTTCTCAGCCCCAGCATTTT. Drawing the rest from reference TRBV30 and TRBJ1-5, the complete variable domain is SQTIHQWPATLVQPVGSPLSLECTVEGTSNPNLYWYRQAAGRGLQLLFYSVGIGQISSEVPQNLSASRPQDRQFILSSKKLLLSDSGFYLCAWGTGFSQPQHFGDGTRLSIL.